Listed below are T cell receptor beta chains from one sample, sequenced in a study of regulatory T cells in long-lasting Graves disease. TCRdb analysed the multiplex PCR reads with MiXCR anew, one entry per CDR3 protein. Here the sample spans over 450,000 distinct CDR3 sequences, about 22% being singletons. Sample: peripheral blood mononuclear cells (PBMCs), taken when the disease was refractory, from a patient treated with antithyroid drugs. These receptors originate from a female donor with Graves disease. CDR3s include the opening cysteine and the closing phenylalanine or tryptophan. D genes are given only for firm matches. Only some rows state a clone size, as once, few, many or a class for expanded clones.

d_call,j_call,clone_size,v_call,cdr3_nt,cdr3_aa
TRBD1,TRBJ1-2,few,TRBV4-1,TGCGCCAGCAGCCAAGACAGGGGGGGGCAAACCCGATATGGCTACACCTTC,CASSQDRGGQTRYGYTF
.,TRBJ2-7,few,TRBV5-5,TGTGCCAGCAGCTTGCCGGGCATCCACGAGCAGTACTTC,CASSLPGIHEQYF
TRBD1,TRBJ2-6,.,TRBV7-9,TGTGCCAGCAGCTTAAGGGGGGACAGGTCCTCAATCTCTGGGGCCAACGTCCTGACTTTC,CASSLRGDRSSISGANVLTF
.,TRBJ2-7,.,TRBV12-3/TRBV12-4,TGTGCCAGCTCACTCACCCTTATCCCATCACCCTACGAGCAGTACTTC,CASSLTLIPSPYEQYF
TRBD1,TRBJ1-5,many,TRBV6-5,TGTGCCAGCAGTTCAAGGGGGGACAGGGCGTCCTATCAGCCCCAGCATTTT,CASSSRGDRASYQPQHF
.,TRBJ2-7,.,TRBV18,TGTGCCAGCTCACCAATGCGGGATGCTTACGAGCAGTACTTC,CASSPMRDAYEQYF
.,TRBJ2-5,few,TRBV15,TGTGCCACCAGCAGAGGGGGGTCCGGGGAGACCCAGTACTTC,CATSRGGSGETQYF
TRBD1,TRBJ1-2,.,TRBV6-1,TGTGCCAGCAGTACCGGGACAGGGATTAACGGCTATGGCTACACCTTC,CASSTGTGINGYGYTF
.,TRBJ2-6,.,TRBV28,TGTGCCAGCAGTTTCAAGGGAGGCCCTCTGTTTGCCAACGTCCTGACTTTC,CASSFKGGPLFANVLTF
.,TRBJ1-2,.,TRBV20-1,TGCAGTGCTGTGGGACCTGGCTATGGCTACACCTTC,CSAVGPGYGYTF
.,TRBJ2-7,many,TRBV11-1,TGTGCCAGCAGCTTAAACGACAACGAGCAGTACTTC,CASSLNDNEQYF
TRBD1,TRBJ2-7,many,TRBV12-3/TRBV12-4,TGTGCCAGCGCCCGGGACAGGGCCCCCGAGCAGTACTTC,CASARDRAPEQYF
TRBD2,TRBJ2-5,.,TRBV12-5,TGTGCTAGTGGCCGGGGACTAGCGGGAGGAGAGACCCAGTACTTC,CASGRGLAGGETQYF
TRBD1,TRBJ2-5,many,TRBV29-1,TGCAGCGTCAGGGGGCGAGAAGAGACCCAGTACTTC,CSVRGREETQYF
TRBD1,TRBJ1-2,many,TRBV28,TGTGCCAGCAGGTTTGGGACAGCCAACTATGGCTACACCTTC,CASRFGTANYGYTF
TRBD1,TRBJ1-3,few,TRBV24-1,TGTGCCACCAGTGATCCGTGGACAGGGAACACCATATATTTT,CATSDPWTGNTIYF
.,TRBJ2-7,few,TRBV6-5,TGTGCCAGCAGTTACATAGGGGGGGCCAGCTACGAGCAGTACTTC,CASSYIGGASYEQYF
.,TRBJ2-7,few,TRBV7-2,TGTGCCAGCAGCTTAGCGTTCGAGCAGTACTTC,CASSLAFEQYF
.,TRBJ1-2,.,TRBV3-1,TGTGCCAGCAGCCCACTTTCGGTGGGCTACACCTTC,CASSPLSVGYTF
.,TRBJ1-5,.,TRBV20-1,TGCAGTGTTCAGGGTCAGGGGAGTCAGCCCCAGCATTTT,CSVQGQGSQPQHF
TRBD1,TRBJ1-4,many,TRBV25-1,TGTGCCAGCAGTTGGGGACAGCCGGAGGGGAGTGAAAAACTGTTTTTT,CASSWGQPEGSEKLFF
.,TRBJ2-5,few,TRBV7-7,TGTGCTAGCAGCCAGGGGGGGGGGGCGGAAGAGACCCAGTACTTC,CASSQGGGAEETQYF
.,TRBJ2-5,.,TRBV7-9,TGTGCCAGCAGCCGCCACGGACGGGAAGAGACCCAGTACTTC,CASSRHGREETQYF
.,TRBJ2-6,many,TRBV12-3/TRBV12-4,TGTGCCAGCAGTACCGGGGCCAACGTCCTGACTTTC,CASSTGANVLTF
.,TRBJ1-2,many,TRBV27,TGTGCCAGCAGTTTTATGGGGAGTTCGGGAGGCTACACCTTC,CASSFMGSSGGYTF
.,TRBJ2-1,.,TRBV19,TGTGCCAGTAGTTTTGAGGCAGGGTGGGCCTACAATGAGCAGTTCTTC,CASSFEAGWAYNEQFF
.,TRBJ2-7,many,TRBV7-3,TGTGCCAGCAGCTTGGACCCCGGAACAAGCGAGCAGTACTTC,CASSLDPGTSEQYF
.,TRBJ2-6,few,TRBV7-9,TGTGCCAGCAGCTTAGGGCGACCTCCTGGGGCCAACGTCCTGACTTTC,CASSLGRPPGANVLTF
.,TRBJ1-1,many,TRBV7-2,TGTGCCAGCAGCTTGGGATACAGGATAATGAACACTGAAGCTTTCTTT,CASSLGYRIMNTEAFF
.,TRBJ1-2,many,TRBV6-1,TGTGCCAGCAGTGCGGAAGCCTATGGCTACACCTTC,CASSAEAYGYTF
.,TRBJ1-1,many,TRBV29-1,TGCAGCGTTATTGAGATCATGAACACTGAAGCTTTCTTT,CSVIEIMNTEAFF
TRBD1,TRBJ2-7,many,TRBV28,TGTGCCAGCAGTCAGACAGGGGGCACCTACGAGCAGTACTTC,CASSQTGGTYEQYF
.,TRBJ2-4,many,TRBV7-2,TGTGCCAGCAGCTTAGGACAGTCCCTAGCCAAAAACATTCAGTACTTC,CASSLGQSLAKNIQYF
TRBD1,TRBJ1-2,many,TRBV25-1,TGTGCCAGCAGTGAAGGTCCCGACAGGGCGGGAGGCTATGGCTACACCTTC,CASSEGPDRAGGYGYTF
TRBD1,TRBJ2-7,few,TRBV19,TGTGCCAGTAGTGCCGCCGGGACAGGGGCCTACGAGCAGTACTTC,CASSAAGTGAYEQYF
TRBD1,TRBJ2-7,few,TRBV9,TGTGCCAGCAGCATTAGGGACAGCAACTACGAGCAGTACTTC,CASSIRDSNYEQYF
.,TRBJ1-3,many,TRBV28,TGTGCCAGCAGTTTATCCGACGGTCTCTCTGGAAACACCATATATTTT,CASSLSDGLSGNTIYF
.,TRBJ2-6,.,TRBV20-1,TGCAGTGCTAGAGAGCGCTCTGGGGCCAACGTCCTGACTTTC,CSARERSGANVLTF
.,TRBJ1-2,few,TRBV11-2,TGTGCCAGCAGCTCGCTCCGGACAGACACCAACTATGGCTACACCTTC,CASSSLRTDTNYGYTF
TRBD1,TRBJ1-4,many,TRBV12-3/TRBV12-4,TGTGCCAGCAGCTCACAGACAGGGGTCCTTAATGAAAAACTGTTTTTT,CASSSQTGVLNEKLFF
.,TRBJ2-1,.,TRBV29-1,TGCAGCGTTGAAGATCCAGACAGGAGGTCCTACAATGAGCAGTTCTTC,CSVEDPDRRSYNEQFF
TRBD2,TRBJ2-3,few,TRBV29-1,TGCAGCGTGCAAGTAACCGGGACTAGATCCGATACGCAGTATTTT,CSVQVTGTRSDTQYF
.,TRBJ2-2,many,TRBV7-2,TGTGCCAGCAGCTTAGTAGGGCGTAGCACCGGGGAGCTGTTTTTT,CASSLVGRSTGELFF
.,TRBJ2-7,many,TRBV19,TGTGCCAGTAGTATAGCCGCGGGGATGGACGAGCAGTACTTC,CASSIAAGMDEQYF
.,TRBJ2-7,.,TRBV7-9,TGTGCCAGCAGCCCAGCGGGTGTAGGACAGAGCTACGAGCAGTACTTC,CASSPAGVGQSYEQYF
.,TRBJ2-7,.,TRBV20-1,TGCAGTGCTAGAGAACCAGGGAGCTACGAGCAGTACTTC,CSAREPGSYEQYF
.,TRBJ2-7,many,TRBV12-3/TRBV12-4,TGTGCCAGCACCCCGGAGGTAGGGCATGAGCAGTACTTC,CASTPEVGHEQYF
TRBD1,TRBJ1-2,many,TRBV28,TGTGCCAGCAGTCAAGGGACAGGGGACTATGGCTACACCTTC,CASSQGTGDYGYTF
TRBD1,TRBJ2-2,few,TRBV11-2,TGTGCCAGCAGCTCCCCCCGGCCAGGGGGTAACACCGGGGAGCTGTTTTTT,CASSSPRPGGNTGELFF
.,TRBJ1-1,.,TRBV5-1,TGCGCCAGCAGCGGGGAGGGGGGGGAGGCTTTCTTT,CASSGEGGEAFF
.,TRBJ1-2,few,TRBV19,TGTGCCAGTAGTATACGCAGGGACCTGGGCTACACCTTC,CASSIRRDLGYTF
TRBD1,TRBJ2-5,.,TRBV6-5,TGTGCCAGCAGTTACATGGACAGGGGGGACGTAGAGACCCAGTACTTC,CASSYMDRGDVETQYF
TRBD2,TRBJ2-2,.,TRBV11-2,TGTGCCAGCAGCTCCGGGACTACCGTGGCCGGGGAGCTGTTTTTT,CASSSGTTVAGELFF
.,TRBJ1-2,many,TRBV28,TGTGCCAGCAGTTTACAGGGGAACTCTGATGGCTACACCTTC,CASSLQGNSDGYTF